The sequence of this T cell receptor (beta chain) was determined in a study of blood T cell repertoires in COVID-19. Study at large: Spain, Italy and the United States supplied samples that represented acute and convalescent COVID-19. T cells, B-cell-depleted T cells, or PBMCs provided the cDNA or gDNA that served as material.

Germline V gene data show CDR1 as LNHDA and CDR2 as SQIVND (reference sequence). CDR3 length equals 15 residues. Trimming left V 7 bases short and J 0 bases short, with 15 bases between. In the original analysis: The authors estimated nucleated cell counts from reference gene primer amplification. Measured with immunoSEQ multiplex PCR; TCRdb has only the in-frame clones, and not every one. V, J and clone size derive from that table, while D and trimming were established from the DNA sequence. The sample records 400,000 to 550,000 clones, 80% to 90% being singletons. This clone was observed a single time.

This TCR derives from a woman under 40 with acute or convalescent COVID-19. The chain is built from TRBV19 and TRBJ1-1, with a weak D call TRBD1 (6 bases). Sequenced material: peripheral blood. The CDR3 region is CASTTRGGLNTEAFF. The CDR3 bases are TGTGCCAGTACCACACGGGGGGGCTTGAACACTGAAGCTTTCTTT. The full variable domain, rest sourced from reference TRBV19 and TRBJ1-1, is DGGITQSPKYLFRKEGQNVTLSCEQNLNHDAMYWYRQDPGQGLRLIYYSQIVNDFQKGDIAEGYSVSREKKESFPLTVTSAQKNPTAFYLCASTTRGGLNTEAFFGQGTRLTVV.